The clone carrying this T cell receptor beta chain was seen only a few times. TCRdb fed the 5' RACE reads into MiXCR, producing one record per CDR3 protein. Among about 390,000 distinct CDR3 sequences, about a sixth were seen once, and the ten largest hold roughly a fifth. This specimen comes from a study of T-cell memory formation after mild COVID-19. The receptor comes from a man between 18 and 35 years old who had mild COVID-19 (a few samples of this study predate the infection). Cell type and time point are not known. Specimen: PBMCs or a T cell subset sorted from them (not recorded which).

In DNA, the CDR3 is TGCGCCAGCAGCTTAACACAGGGGGCAAGCACTGAAGCTTTCTTT. This translates into CASSLTQGASTEAFF. V usage is TRBV5-1 and J usage is TRBJ1-1; TRBD1 matches at 9 bases. The CDR3 covers 15 residues. V trimming: 2 bases; J trimming: 4 bases; junction bases outside the gene matches: 6. Germline CDR1 and CDR2: SGHRS and YFSETQ.